The 8 T cell receptor beta chains below come from one sample, sequenced in a study of beta chain features in type 1 diabetes. These receptors have no known antigen. Study outcomes and limitations: Moderately but significantly shorter TCRB CDR3s were found in Type 1 diabetes patients in all four CD4+ subsets.

Every bit of the isolated RNA underwent reverse transcription, so sequencing read expressed TCRB transcripts. The assay was immunoSEQ multiplex PCR, and TCRdb's table has in-frame clones only and misses some. The table includes nearly 350,000 clones, approximately 10% detected once. The specimen was central memory CD4+ T cells from blood. The receptors shown here come from a man aged 30 to 39 with type 1 diabetes.

This clone was detected only a few times. This chain joins TRBV18 and TRBJ2-1, with 9 bases matching TRBD2. CDR1 and CDR2 (germline): KGHSH, LQKENI. The V gene end was trimmed by 6 bases and the J gene end by 7 bases; junction bases not matched to a gene: 13. The CDR3 totals 16 residues. DNA of the CDR3: TGTGCCAGCTCCCCCCGGGTTAGCGGGGGATGGAATGAGCAGTTCTTC. This gives the protein CASSPRVSGGWNEQFF. Full variable domain (remainder filled in from reference TRBV18 and TRBJ2-1): NAGVMQNPRHLVRRRGQEARLRCSPMKGHSHVYWYRQLPEEGLKFMVYLQKENIIDESGMPKERFSAEFPKEGPSILRIQQVVRGDSAAYFCASSPRVSGGWNEQFFGPGTRLTVL.

The gene calls are TRBV7-9 and TRBJ2-5; D not resolved. Trimming took 4 bases from V and 4 from J, leaving 4 bases between them. CDR3 length: 11 residues. From germline, CDR1 is SEHNR and CDR2 FQNEAQ (reference sequence). The CDR3 sequence is CASSSVETQYF. CDR3 DNA sequence: TGTGCCAGCAGCTCCGTAGAGACCCAGTACTTC.

This clone was observed a handful of times. The chain uses TRBV5-1 and TRBJ1-2, with D possibly being TRBD1 (6 bases). V dropped 2 bases and J dropped 4 bases, with 12 bases sitting between them. Germline V gene lookup returns CDR1 SGHRS and CDR2 YFSETQ. This CDR3 is 14 amino acids long. The CDR3: CASSFTGIRYGYTF. The CDR3 region has the DNA TGCGCCAGCAGCTTTACAGGGATCCGCTATGGCTACACCTTC.

This chain joins TRBV19 and TRBJ2-2; 12 nucleotides agree with TRBD1. The trim removed 6 bases at V and 7 bases at J, leaving 3 bases unmatched. Germline V lookup: CDR1 LNHDA, CDR2 SQIVND (reference sequence). The CDR3 extends over 14 amino acids. The CDR3 coding sequence is TGTGCCAGTAGGGGACAGGGGGCAGGCGGGGAGCTGTTTTTT. This translates into CASRGQGAGGELFF. Full variable domain (rest looked up from reference TRBV19 and TRBJ2-2): DGGITQSPKYLFRKEGQNVTLSCEQNLNHDAMYWYRQDPGQGLRLIYYSQIVNDFQKGDIAEGYSVSREKKESFPLTVTSAQKNPTAFYLCASRGQGAGGELFFGEGSRLTVL.

The chain uses TRBV7-9 and TRBJ2-1; the D gene is possibly TRBD1 (5 bases). The V end was cut by 3 bases, the J end by 7 bases, with 10 bases between. Germline V gives CDR1 SEHNR, CDR2 FQNEAQ (reference sequence). CDR3 length equals 13 residues. The CDR3 DNA follows: TGTGCCAGCAGCTTTGGCAGGGCAAATGAGCAGTTCTTC. Its translation is CASSFGRANEQFF.

Only a few counts were recorded for this clone. The genes are TRBV7-2 and TRBJ2-7; 8 nucleotides align to TRBD1. Germline trimming cut 5 bases from V and 3 bases from J; bases unmatched to any gene: 6. Germline V gives CDR1 SGHTA, CDR2 FQGNSA. The CDR3 contains 14 residues. CDR3 in amino acids: CASSGDRGVYEQYF. The CDR3 DNA reads TGTGCCAGCAGCGGAGACAGGGGCGTCTACGAGCAGTACTTC.

The chain carries TRBV7-2 and TRBJ2-1, with TRBD2 matching over 8 bases. The CDR3 spans 14 residues. Germline trimming cut 3 bases from V and 7 bases from J; bases unmatched to any gene: 5. Germline V gives CDR1 SGHTA, CDR2 FQGNSA. The CDR3 DNA follows: TGTGCCAGCAGCTTGAGTCGACTAGCGAATGAGCAGTTCTTC. It codes for CASSLSRLANEQFF.

This clone was counted many times. V is TRBV4-1 and J is TRBJ2-7; no firm D call. The germline V and J ends were trimmed by 0 bases and 1 base, with 10 bases remaining between them. CDR1 is MGHRA and CDR2 is YSYEKL in the germline V gene. The CDR3 covers 15 residues. CDR3 bases: TGCGCCAGCAGCCAAGATAGGGTCAGATCCTACGAGCAGTACTTC. Translation gives CASSQDRVRSYEQYF.